The rows below give T cell receptor beta chains drawn from one sample of a study of cytomegalovirus exposure and HLA in healthy donors. The repertoire was sequenced with immunoSEQ multiplex PCR; TCRdb's copy has only in-frame clones and lacks some. The sample lists 150,000 to 200,000 clones; 65% to 85% were seen once. The specimen was PBMCs. These receptor sequences come from a girl aged 10 to 17 in good health and CMV-seropositive. Both conserved end residues are part of each CDR3. Fields, in order: D gene, J gene, clone size, V gene, CDR3 DNA, CDR3 protein. D genes are given only for firm matches. Expanded clones get a size class; other rows say once, few or many, or leave the size out.

D gene: TRBD1; J gene: TRBJ2-3; clone size: .; V gene: TRBV5-1; CDR3 DNA: TGCGCCAGCAGCCCTCAGGGGGCCGATACGCAGTATTTT; CDR3 protein: CASSPQGADTQYF
D gene: TRBD1; J gene: TRBJ1-1; clone size: .; V gene: TRBV6-1; CDR3 DNA: TGTGCCAGCTGGGGACAGACGGACACTGAAGCTTTCTTT; CDR3 protein: CASWGQTDTEAFF
D gene: .; J gene: TRBJ1-1; clone size: few; V gene: TRBV6-5; CDR3 DNA: TGTGCCAGCAGTCTACAGGGTTTCCGCACTGAAGCTTTCTTT; CDR3 protein: CASSLQGFRTEAFF
D gene: .; J gene: TRBJ2-7; clone size: .; V gene: TRBV6-5; CDR3 DNA: TGTGCCAGCAGTTCCTTCCTCTTCTACGAGCAGTACTTC; CDR3 protein: CASSSFLFYEQYF
D gene: .; J gene: TRBJ2-3; clone size: .; V gene: TRBV7-9; CDR3 DNA: TGTGCCAGCAAGATAGCTGTGGACACAGATACGCAGTATTTT; CDR3 protein: CASKIAVDTDTQYF
D gene: .; J gene: TRBJ1-1; clone size: .; V gene: TRBV5-1; CDR3 DNA: TGCGCCAGCAGTCACCCGCAGGGGCTGAACACTGAAGCTTTCTTT; CDR3 protein: CASSHPQGLNTEAFF
D gene: TRBD1; J gene: TRBJ1-1; clone size: .; V gene: TRBV5-4; CDR3 DNA: TGTGCCAGCAGCTGGGGACAGGGAGGGGGAAACACTGAAGCTTTCTTT; CDR3 protein: CASSWGQGGGNTEAFF
D gene: TRBD2; J gene: TRBJ2-1; clone size: .; V gene: TRBV4-3; CDR3 DNA: TGCGCCAGCAGCCTGGGACTAGCGGCCCACCCGAATGAGCAGTTCTTC; CDR3 protein: CASSLGLAAHPNEQFF
D gene: .; J gene: TRBJ1-1; clone size: .; V gene: TRBV7-9; CDR3 DNA: TGTGCCAGCAGCTTGGTGCAGGGGAACACTGAAGCTTTCTTT; CDR3 protein: CASSLVQGNTEAFF
D gene: TRBD2; J gene: TRBJ2-7; clone size: .; V gene: TRBV7-2; CDR3 DNA: TGTGCCAGCAGCTCCGAGGGACTAGCGGGATACGAGCAGTACTTC; CDR3 protein: CASSSEGLAGYEQYF
D gene: .; J gene: TRBJ2-3; clone size: .; V gene: TRBV7-9; CDR3 DNA: TGTGCCAGCAGCAACCCCCCAGGGGAAATCACAGATACGCAGTATTTT; CDR3 protein: CASSNPPGEITDTQYF
D gene: TRBD1; J gene: TRBJ1-3; clone size: .; V gene: TRBV27; CDR3 DNA: TGTGCCAGCAGTTTCACAGGGGGCGCGGGAAACACCATATATTTT; CDR3 protein: CASSFTGGAGNTIYF
D gene: TRBD1; J gene: TRBJ1-5; clone size: .; V gene: TRBV5-5; CDR3 DNA: TGTGCCAGCAGCAATACAGGGGGTAGCAATCAGCCCCAGCATTTT; CDR3 protein: CASSNTGGSNQPQHF
D gene: TRBD1; J gene: TRBJ1-2; clone size: few; V gene: TRBV15; CDR3 DNA: TGTGCCACCAGCAGAGATCGTGAGGGGGCCCCCGTCACCTTC; CDR3 protein: CATSRDREGAPVTF
D gene: .; J gene: TRBJ2-2; clone size: .; V gene: TRBV10-3; CDR3 DNA: TGTGCCATCCGAGGTTACGACAGGCCTAACACCGGGGAGCTGTTTTTT; CDR3 protein: CAIRGYDRPNTGELFF
D gene: TRBD1; J gene: TRBJ2-1; clone size: .; V gene: TRBV9; CDR3 DNA: TGTGCCAGCAGCGTCACAGGGGGTAGCTCCTACAATGAGCAGTTCTTC; CDR3 protein: CASSVTGGSSYNEQFF
D gene: .; J gene: TRBJ2-1; clone size: .; V gene: TRBV6-5; CDR3 DNA: TGTGCCAGCAGTTACACGGGGGAGCAGTTCTTC; CDR3 protein: CASSYTGEQFF
D gene: .; J gene: TRBJ2-5; clone size: .; V gene: TRBV7-2; CDR3 DNA: TGTGCCAGCAGTATAGGGGAGGCTCCGGGAACCCAGTACTTC; CDR3 protein: CASSIGEAPGTQYF
D gene: TRBD1; J gene: TRBJ1-5; clone size: .; V gene: TRBV2; CDR3 DNA: TGTGCCAGCAACACGGGACAGGGGGGAGGAAGGCCCCAGCATTTT; CDR3 protein: CASNTGQGGGRPQHF
D gene: .; J gene: TRBJ1-2; clone size: .; V gene: TRBV25-1; CDR3 DNA: TGTGCCAGCAGTGAATCGGGTCCCTTCAAAAATGGCTACACCTTC; CDR3 protein: CASSESGPFKNGYTF
D gene: .; J gene: TRBJ2-5; clone size: .; V gene: TRBV2; CDR3 DNA: TGTGCCAGCATTTTCCAAGGCGGGACGGAGACCCAGTACTTC; CDR3 protein: CASIFQGGTETQYF
D gene: .; J gene: TRBJ2-3; clone size: once; V gene: TRBV29-1; CDR3 DNA: TGCCAGATTGTGTGGTCAGATACGCAGTATTTT; CDR3 protein: CQIVWSDTQYF
D gene: .; J gene: TRBJ2-1; clone size: .; V gene: TRBV9; CDR3 DNA: TGTGCCAGCAGCCGCCTGGCCAATGAGCAGTTCTTC; CDR3 protein: CASSRLANEQFF
D gene: TRBD1; J gene: TRBJ2-1; clone size: .; V gene: TRBV29-1; CDR3 DNA: TGCAGCGCCCGACCAGGACAGGGACCCTACAATGAGCAGTTCTTC; CDR3 protein: CSARPGQGPYNEQFF
D gene: .; J gene: TRBJ2-7; clone size: .; V gene: TRBV5-4; CDR3 DNA: TGTGCCAGCAGCTTGTCTGGCAGGTCCTACGAGCAGTACTTC; CDR3 protein: CASSLSGRSYEQYF
D gene: .; J gene: TRBJ2-5; clone size: .; V gene: TRBV4-3; CDR3 DNA: TGCGCCAGCAGCCAAGCTTGGGCGGAGACCCAGTACTTC; CDR3 protein: CASSQAWAETQYF
D gene: TRBD2; J gene: TRBJ2-1; clone size: .; V gene: TRBV4-1; CDR3 DNA: TGCGCCAGCAGCCGACTAGCGGGAGGCCCCAATGAGCAGTTCTTC; CDR3 protein: CASSRLAGGPNEQFF
D gene: .; J gene: TRBJ2-7; clone size: .; V gene: TRBV30; CDR3 DNA: TGTGCCTGGAGTGTACACGGGAGCGAGCAGTACTTC; CDR3 protein: CAWSVHGSEQYF
D gene: TRBD1; J gene: TRBJ1-5; clone size: .; V gene: TRBV18; CDR3 DNA: TGTGCCAGCTCACCAGGGACAGGCTCTAATCAGCCCCAGCATTTT; CDR3 protein: CASSPGTGSNQPQHF
D gene: .; J gene: TRBJ2-1; clone size: .; V gene: TRBV5-1; CDR3 DNA: TGCGCCAGCAGCCGGACTGATGGGCAGTTCTTC; CDR3 protein: CASSRTDGQFF
D gene: TRBD2; J gene: TRBJ2-1; clone size: .; V gene: TRBV9; CDR3 DNA: TGTGCCAGCAGCGTCACCGGGACTACCTCCTACAATGAGCAGTTCTTC; CDR3 protein: CASSVTGTTSYNEQFF
D gene: TRBD2; J gene: TRBJ2-1; clone size: .; V gene: TRBV6-5; CDR3 DNA: TGTGCCAGCAGCTCTCCGGGACTAGAATACAATGAGCAGTTCTTC; CDR3 protein: CASSSPGLEYNEQFF
D gene: TRBD1; J gene: TRBJ1-2; clone size: .; V gene: TRBV29-1; CDR3 DNA: TGCAGCGTTACAGGGGGATCCTCCCGGGTCGGTGGCTACACCTTC; CDR3 protein: CSVTGGSSRVGGYTF
D gene: TRBD1; J gene: TRBJ2-7; clone size: .; V gene: TRBV18; CDR3 DNA: TGTGCCAGCTCACCTCTAGGGACAGGGCTAGCGGAGCAGTACTTC; CDR3 protein: CASSPLGTGLAEQYF
D gene: TRBD2; J gene: TRBJ2-1; clone size: .; V gene: TRBV5-1; CDR3 DNA: TGCGCCAGCAGCTTCCTAGCGGGATCCTACAATGAGCAGTTCTTC; CDR3 protein: CASSFLAGSYNEQFF
D gene: TRBD2; J gene: TRBJ2-2; clone size: few; V gene: TRBV7-9; CDR3 DNA: TGTGCCAGCAGCTTAACTAGCGGCTACACCGGGGAGCTGTTTTTT; CDR3 protein: CASSLTSGYTGELFF
D gene: TRBD1; J gene: TRBJ2-2; clone size: .; V gene: TRBV30; CDR3 DNA: TGTGCCTGGAGCCAGGGGGCCGGGGAGCTGTTTTTT; CDR3 protein: CAWSQGAGELFF
D gene: TRBD1; J gene: TRBJ1-1; clone size: .; V gene: TRBV14; CDR3 DNA: TGTGCCAGCAGCCCGGAACAGGGGGCCCAGACTGAAGCTTTCTTT; CDR3 protein: CASSPEQGAQTEAFF
D gene: .; J gene: TRBJ1-1; clone size: .; V gene: TRBV11-3; CDR3 DNA: TGTGCCAGCAGCCCGGGCGGCGGGACTGAGGCTTTCTTT; CDR3 protein: CASSPGGGTEAFF
D gene: .; J gene: TRBJ2-2; clone size: .; V gene: TRBV5-6; CDR3 DNA: TGTGCCAGCAGCTTGCTCGGCAGGGGAGACACCGGGGAGCTGTTTTTT; CDR3 protein: CASSLLGRGDTGELFF
D gene: .; J gene: TRBJ2-2; clone size: few; V gene: TRBV7-2; CDR3 DNA: TGTGCCAGCAGCAGCGACTATTTAAACACCGGGGAGCTGTTTTTT; CDR3 protein: CASSSDYLNTGELFF
D gene: .; J gene: TRBJ2-2; clone size: .; V gene: TRBV9; CDR3 DNA: TGTGCCAGCTCCGGGTCTAGTAGTGGGGAGCTGTTTTTT; CDR3 protein: CASSGSSSGELFF
D gene: TRBD2; J gene: TRBJ2-6; clone size: many; V gene: TRBV5-1; CDR3 DNA: TGCGCCAGCAGCCTCCCAGCGGGAGGGGCCAACGTCCTGACTTTC; CDR3 protein: CASSLPAGGANVLTF
D gene: TRBD2; J gene: TRBJ2-5; clone size: .; V gene: TRBV6-1; CDR3 DNA: TGTGCCAGCAGTGAATGGAGCGGGAGGGGTGAAGAGACCCAGTACTTC; CDR3 protein: CASSEWSGRGEETQYF
D gene: .; J gene: TRBJ2-1; clone size: .; V gene: TRBV21-1; CDR3 DNA: TGTGCCAGCAGCAATTGGACAGGGACCCAACCGACAGGGGTCCATGAGCAGTTCTTC; CDR3 protein: CASSNWTGTQPTGVHEQFF
D gene: TRBD2; J gene: TRBJ2-5; clone size: once; V gene: TRBV7-9; CDR3 DNA: TGTGCCAGCAGCTTAGGTGGGACTAGCGGGAGCGGAGAGACCCAGTACTTC; CDR3 protein: CASSLGGTSGSGETQYF
D gene: .; J gene: TRBJ2-7; clone size: .; V gene: TRBV29-1; CDR3 DNA: TGCAGCGTTGCCTTACGGACAGCCTCCTACGAGCAGTACTTC; CDR3 protein: CSVALRTASYEQYF
D gene: .; J gene: TRBJ1-5; clone size: few; V gene: TRBV5-1; CDR3 DNA: TGCGCCAGCAGCCCCCTCGGACAGAGCAATCAGCCCCAGCATTTT; CDR3 protein: CASSPLGQSNQPQHF